A selection of T cell receptor beta chains follows, all from one sample in a study of T cells after yellow fever vaccination. TCRdb re-derived calls from the 5' RACE reads in MiXCR, one entry per CDR3 protein. The table includes 300,000 to 400,000 distinct CDR3 sequences, around 10% detected once. The source material was CD4+ T cells sorted from PBMCs, sampled 45 days after the yellow fever booster vaccination. The receptors were sampled from a man between 18 and 29 years old who received the YFV17D yellow fever vaccine. The CDR3 runs from the conserved cysteine through the conserved F or W. D genes are given only for firm matches. The listing skips clone size in some rows; elsewhere it reads once, few, many or a size class.

TRBV2	.	.	TRBJ2-7	CASRQGPSYEQYF	TGTGCCAGCAGGCAGGGGCCATCCTACGAGCAGTACTTC
TRBV7-9	.	few	TRBJ2-3	CASSLELTQYF	TGTGCCAGCAGCTTAGAGTTGACGCAGTATTTT
TRBV4-2	.	few	TRBJ1-3	CASSQDFQGGNTIYF	TGTGCCAGCAGCCAAGATTTTCAGGGGGGAAACACCATATATTTT
TRBV5-1	TRBD1	few	TRBJ2-1	CASSLSMRGRRANNEQFF	TGCGCCAGCAGCTTGAGTATGAGGGGGCGCAGGGCCAACAATGAGCAGTTCTTC
TRBV9	.	.	TRBJ1-6	CASSVASNSPLHF	TGTGCCAGCAGCGTAGCCAGTAATTCACCCCTCCACTTT
TRBV4-2	.	.	TRBJ1-4	CASSQGKGGTNEKLFF	TGTGCCAGCAGCCAAGGGAAAGGGGGTACTAATGAAAAACTGTTTTTT
TRBV7-9	.	.	TRBJ1-6	CASSSPPGPLHF	TGTGCCAGCAGCTCCCCCCCTGGGCCCCTCCACTTT
TRBV12-3/TRBV12-4	.	.	TRBJ1-6	CASSSRGVDSPLHF	TGTGCCAGCAGTTCCAGGGGTGTTGATTCACCCCTCCACTTT
TRBV28	.	few	TRBJ2-3	CASSLPTAHTDTQYF	TGTGCCAGCAGTTTACCGACAGCCCACACAGATACGCAGTATTTT
TRBV6-5	TRBD1	.	TRBJ1-2	CASSSGQGPYYGYTF	TGTGCCAGCAGTTCTGGACAGGGCCCCTACTATGGCTACACCTTC
TRBV24-1	TRBD1	.	TRBJ2-7	CATSESDRTYEQYF	TGTGCCACCAGTGAATCGGACAGGACCTACGAGCAGTACTTC
TRBV10-3	.	few	TRBJ2-3	CATRGDTQYF	TGTGCCACGCGCGGGGATACGCAGTATTTT
TRBV28	.	.	TRBJ1-5	CASDSLGTLRQPQHF	TGTGCCAGCGATAGCCTCGGGACACTGCGTCAGCCCCAGCATTTT
TRBV5-1	.	few	TRBJ2-5	CASSSGRNQETQYF	TGCGCCAGCAGCTCGGGACGGAACCAAGAGACCCAGTACTTC
TRBV7-2	.	few	TRBJ1-4	CASSLIWGEKLFF	TGTGCCAGCAGCTTAATCTGGGGTGAAAAACTGTTTTTT
TRBV14	.	.	TRBJ1-1	CASSRDRFTEAFF	TGTGCCAGCAGCCGTGACAGGTTCACTGAAGCTTTCTTT
TRBV6-2/TRBV6-3	.	.	TRBJ2-2	CAIARGRMNTGELFF	TGTGCCATCGCACGGGGACGCATGAACACCGGGGAGCTGTTTTTT
TRBV18	TRBD1	.	TRBJ2-1	CASSKGQGADNEQFF	TGTGCCAGCTCTAAGGGACAGGGGGCAGACAATGAGCAGTTCTTC
TRBV20-1	.	.	TRBJ1-1	CSAPEQNTEAFF	TGCAGTGCCCCTGAACAGAACACTGAAGCTTTCTTT
TRBV19	.	many	TRBJ2-3	CASSPSSENTQYF	TGTGCCAGTAGTCCCTCTTCGGAAAATACGCAGTATTTT
TRBV12-3/TRBV12-4	.	few	TRBJ2-2	CASAGLEGPGELFF	TGTGCCAGCGCTGGGTTAGAGGGACCCGGGGAGCTGTTTTTT
TRBV5-1	.	few	TRBJ2-3	CASVQGGLPGTDTQYF	TGCGCCAGCGTCCAAGGCGGGCTGCCTGGCACAGATACGCAGTATTTT
TRBV7-2	.	few	TRBJ2-4	CASSLPASKNIQYF	TGTGCCAGCAGCTTACCTGCCAGTAAAAACATTCAGTACTTC
TRBV10-3	.	many	TRBJ2-2	CAISEGRERGTGELFF	TGTGCCATCAGTGAGGGTCGGGAGCGAGGCACCGGGGAGCTGTTTTTT
TRBV3-1	.	few	TRBJ2-1	CASSQDTNSYNEQFF	TGTGCCAGCAGCCAAGATACCAACTCCTACAATGAGCAGTTCTTC
TRBV20-1	TRBD2	.	TRBJ2-7	CSATSGTSQGEQYF	TGCAGTGCTACCTCCGGGACTAGCCAGGGCGAGCAGTACTTC
TRBV29-1	.	many	TRBJ1-1	CSGGTGNTEAFF	TGCAGCGGGGGAACAGGTAACACTGAAGCTTTCTTT
TRBV5-1	TRBD1	.	TRBJ2-7	CASSLAPTGDKTYEQYF	TGCGCCAGCAGCTTGGCTCCGACAGGGGACAAGACCTACGAGCAGTACTTC
TRBV20-1	.	many	TRBJ2-3	CSAVSDRSTDTQYF	TGCAGTGCCGTATCCGACAGGAGCACAGATACGCAGTATTTT
TRBV12-3/TRBV12-4	.	many	TRBJ1-2	CASSLRRAHYGYTF	TGTGCCAGCAGTTTAAGGCGAGCCCACTATGGCTACACCTTC
TRBV2	.	few	TRBJ2-2	CASSDPRSGELFF	TGTGCCAGCAGTGACCCGAGGAGCGGGGAGCTGTTTTTT
TRBV7-2	TRBD1	.	TRBJ1-2	CASSTQGARDYGYTF	TGTGCCAGCAGCACCCAGGGGGCGCGGGACTATGGCTACACCTTC
TRBV11-2	.	few	TRBJ2-1	CASSLEVGEQFF	TGTGCCAGCAGCTTAGAGGTGGGGGAGCAGTTCTTC
TRBV7-2	.	.	TRBJ2-2	CASSPPPNTGELFF	TGTGCCAGCAGCCCGCCCCCGAACACCGGGGAGCTGTTTTTT
TRBV18	TRBD1	.	TRBJ1-2	CASSETGEHGYTF	TGTGCCAGCTCGGAGACAGGGGAGCATGGCTACACCTTC
TRBV3-1	.	few	TRBJ1-1	CASSQLAGFTEAFF	TGTGCCAGCAGCCAATTAGCGGGTTTCACTGAAGCTTTCTTT
TRBV6-5	.	.	TRBJ2-3	CASTTHLVGVSTDTQYF	TGTGCCAGCACCACCCACCTGGTCGGGGTTAGCACAGATACGCAGTATTTT
TRBV18	.	few	TRBJ2-3	CASSPKDYTDTQYF	TGTGCCAGCTCACCGAAGGACTACACAGATACGCAGTATTTT
TRBV18	.	.	TRBJ2-2	CARQFRGITGELFF	TGTGCCAGACAGTTTCGGGGGATCACCGGGGAGCTGTTTTTT
TRBV28	.	many	TRBJ2-5	CASMTPGLQETQYF	TGTGCCAGTATGACCCCGGGACTCCAAGAGACCCAGTACTTC
TRBV7-2	.	.	TRBJ2-5	CASSPRVGETQYF	TGTGCCAGCAGTCCTAGGGTAGGGGAGACCCAGTACTTC
TRBV7-2	.	few	TRBJ1-6	CASSLVRSPLHF	TGTGCCAGCAGCTTAGTTCGTTCACCCCTCCACTTT
TRBV5-1	TRBD1	few	TRBJ1-2	CASSSGTVPTHGYTF	TGCGCCAGCAGCTCCGGGACAGTTCCGACCCATGGCTACACCTTC
TRBV10-2	TRBD1	.	TRBJ1-1	CASSRQGRNTEAFF	TGCGCCAGCAGCAGACAGGGGAGGAACACTGAAGCTTTCTTT
TRBV5-1	.	many	TRBJ1-2	CASSGDAPGYTF	TGCGCCAGCAGCGGGGACGCCCCTGGCTACACCTTC
TRBV5-1	TRBD2	few	TRBJ2-3	CASSLARGGTDTQYF	TGCGCCAGCAGCTTGGCCCGGGGGGGCACAGATACGCAGTATTTT
TRBV7-2	.	few	TRBJ2-2	CASSLGRQATGELFF	TGTGCCAGCAGCTTAGGTCGACAGGCCACCGGGGAGCTGTTTTTT
TRBV6-5	.	.	TRBJ1-1	CASSRTQTLNTEAFF	TGTGCCAGCAGCCGAACTCAGACCCTGAACACTGAAGCTTTCTTT
TRBV10-2	.	.	TRBJ1-1	CASRLGNTEAFF	TGCGCCAGCCGGCTGGGGAACACTGAAGCTTTCTTT
TRBV20-1	.	few	TRBJ2-1	CSARDQKMHEQFF	TGCAGTGCTAGAGATCAAAAGATGCATGAGCAGTTCTTC
TRBV12-3/TRBV12-4	.	few	TRBJ2-1	CASTPTSYNEQFF	TGTGCCAGCACTCCTACGAGTTACAATGAGCAGTTCTTC
TRBV30	.	.	TRBJ2-2	CAWSVGGANTGELFF	TGTGCCTGGAGTGTAGGAGGGGCGAACACCGGGGAGCTGTTTTTT
TRBV15	.	few	TRBJ1-2	CATSRMDLNYGYTF	TGTGCCACCAGCAGAATGGATTTGAACTATGGCTACACCTTC
TRBV3-1	.	.	TRBJ1-6	CASGGSRDSPLHF	TGTGCCAGCGGAGGTTCTCGGGATTCACCCCTCCACTTT
TRBV5-5	TRBD2	few	TRBJ2-5	CASSFSTSGGGKETQYF	TGTGCCAGCAGCTTCTCGACTAGCGGTGGTGGAAAAGAGACCCAGTACTTC
TRBV24-1	.	.	TRBJ2-2	CATSGLGDTGELFF	TGTGCCACCAGTGGTTTAGGGGACACCGGGGAGCTGTTTTTT
TRBV18	.	many	TRBJ2-3	CASSPRQGTDTQYF	TGTGCCAGCTCACCAAGGCAGGGGACAGATACGCAGTATTTT
TRBV7-2	.	few	TRBJ1-3	CASTRALSSGNTIYF	TGTGCCAGCACCCGGGCCCTAAGCTCTGGAAACACCATATATTTT
TRBV27	.	.	TRBJ2-5	CASSLSYQETQYF	TGTGCCAGCAGCCTTTCGTACCAAGAGACCCAGTACTTC
TRBV23-1	TRBD1	.	TRBJ2-7	CASSLQGASLYEQYF	TGCGCCAGCAGCCTACAGGGGGCATCTCTCTACGAGCAGTACTTC